These T cell receptor beta chains were read from a single sample in a study of CD8+ T cells in alopecia areata. Data came from immunoSEQ multiplex PCR; TCRdb stores just in-frame clones and leaves some out. The sample has 90,000 to 120,000 clones, about four fifths seen once. The sequenced sample was CD8+ T cells sorted from blood, obtained at week 24, from a patient treated with tofacitinib. Receptors were obtained from a human donor with alopecia areata. The CDR3 runs from the conserved cysteine through the conserved F or W. D genes are given only for firm matches. Clone size is given for some rows only: seen once, a few or many times, or a class if the clone is expanded.

d_call j_call clone_size v_call cdr3_aa cdr3_nt
NA TRBJ2-1 NA TRBV2 CASSEIAGTGVYNEQFF TGTGCCAGCAGTGAAATTGCCGGGACCGGAGTATACAATGAGCAGTTCTTC
NA TRBJ2-2 NA TRBV7-3 CASSLTENTGELFF TGTGCCAGCAGCTTAACTGAGAACACCGGGGAGCTGTTTTTT
NA TRBJ2-6 NA TRBV6-5 CAVDTGANVLTF TGTGCTGTGGACACTGGGGCCAACGTCCTGACTTTC
TRBD1 TRBJ2-1 few TRBV4-3 CASSQDTGTGGGEQFF TGCGCCAGCAGCCAGGACACCGGGACAGGGGGCGGGGAGCAGTTCTTC
TRBD1 TRBJ2-7 NA TRBV4-1 CASSQEQGYEQYF TGCGCCAGCAGCCAAGAACAGGGGTACGAGCAGTACTTC
NA TRBJ2-2 NA TRBV7-6 CASSYHTGELFF TGTGCCAGCAGTTATCACACCGGGGAGCTGTTTTTT
TRBD2 TRBJ2-5 NA TRBV5-6 CASSLTGTSAVEETQYF TGTGCCAGCAGCTTGACCGGGACTAGCGCCGTGGAAGAGACCCAGTACTTC
NA TRBJ2-6 NA TRBV27 CASSLAGSGANVLTF TGTGCCAGCAGTTTAGCGGGGTCTGGGGCCAACGTCCTGACTTTC
TRBD1 TRBJ2-7 NA TRBV5-1 CASRRQGAVNEQYF TGCGCCAGCAGACGACAGGGGGCGGTCAACGAGCAGTACTTC
TRBD1 TRBJ2-7 NA TRBV10-3 CAISENRPYRGQYF TGTGCCATCAGTGAGAACAGGCCCTACAGGGGGCAGTACTTC
TRBD2 TRBJ2-3 NA TRBV7-8 CASSLPRGGLFTDTQYF TGTGCCAGCAGCCTTCCGCGGGGGGGCCTTTTCACAGATACGCAGTATTTT
TRBD1 TRBJ2-7 once TRBV6-5 CASSYSGTGVGEQYF TGTGCCAGCAGTTACTCCGGGACAGGGGTAGGAGAGCAGTACTTC
NA TRBJ2-5 NA TRBV7-2 CASKNLPGTPETQYF TGTGCCAGCAAGAACTTACCCGGGACACCTGAGACCCAGTACTTC
NA TRBJ2-7 NA TRBV5-1 CASSLTTEDYYEQYF TGCGCCAGCAGCTTAACCACGGAGGATTACTACGAGCAGTACTTC
TRBD2 TRBJ2-1 NA TRBV7-7 CASSLDAGENNEQFF TGTGCTAGCAGCTTAGATGCGGGGGAAAACAATGAGCAGTTCTTC
TRBD2 TRBJ2-1 NA TRBV27 CASSLLTSGGANEQFF TGTGCCAGCAGTTTACTGACTAGCGGGGGGGCCAATGAGCAGTTCTTC
TRBD2 TRBJ2-3 NA TRBV4-1 CASSQDVAGGPDTQYF TGCGCCAGCAGCCAAGATGTAGCGGGGGGTCCAGATACGCAGTATTTT
NA TRBJ1-5 NA TRBV7-9 CASSSSRRGDQPQHF TGTGCCAGCAGCTCGTCCAGGAGAGGTGATCAGCCCCAGCATTTT
TRBD2 TRBJ2-1 NA TRBV5-4 CASSSPRGGNEQFF TGTGCCAGCAGCTCCCCGCGGGGGGGCAATGAGCAGTTCTTC
TRBD2 TRBJ2-2 NA TRBV4-2 CASSQDRWRGANTGELFF TGTGCCAGCAGCCAAGATCGATGGCGGGGGGCGAACACCGGGGAGCTGTTTTTT
NA TRBJ2-1 NA TRBV7-9 CASSSDSSYNEQFF TGTGCCAGCAGCTCCGATAGCTCCTACAATGAGCAGTTCTTC
TRBD2 TRBJ2-3 NA TRBV2 CASRTAGGLSSDTQYF TGTGCCAGCAGAACAGCGGGGGGGCTTTCATCAGATACGCAGTATTTT
TRBD2 TRBJ2-1 NA TRBV5-1 CASSLGRASNEQFF TGCGCCAGCAGCTTAGGGAGGGCCTCCAATGAGCAGTTCTTC
NA TRBJ2-2 NA TRBV30 CAWSLRGGLTGELFF TGTGCCTGGAGTCTCAGGGGGGGGCTCACCGGGGAGCTGTTTTTC
NA TRBJ2-7 NA TRBV2 CASSGEGTAYEQYF TGTGCCAGCAGTGGTGAGGGGACCGCCTACGAGCAGTACTTC
TRBD2 TRBJ2-1 NA TRBV2 CASSELSGGIMDEQFF TGTGCCAGCAGTGAACTTAGCGGGGGGATTATGGATGAGCAGTTCTTC
TRBD1 TRBJ2-4 NA TRBV2 CASSGQGRSGNIQYF TGTGCCAGCAGTGGACAGGGGCGGAGCGGTAACATTCAGTACTTC
NA TRBJ2-3 NA TRBV5-1 CASSLDPYMGDTQYF TGCGCCAGCAGCTTGGATCCCTACATGGGGGATACGCAGTATTTT
TRBD2 TRBJ2-5 NA TRBV7-2 CASSLNGLAGAPWETQYF TGTGCCAGCAGCTTAAACGGACTAGCGGGAGCTCCTTGGGAGACCCAGTACTTC
NA TRBJ2-2 once TRBV6-6 CASSTDTLTGELFF TGTGCCAGCAGTACCGACACACTTACCGGGGAGCTGTTTTTT
TRBD2 TRBJ2-1 NA TRBV5-1 CASSLEGAGTREQFF TGCGCCAGCAGCTTGGAAGGAGCGGGGACCCGAGAGCAGTTCTTC
TRBD1 TRBJ1-1 NA TRBV6-5 CASNQRTGGEAFF TGTGCCAGCAACCAGAGGACAGGCGGTGAAGCTTTCTTT
TRBD2 TRBJ2-1 once TRBV30 CAWSPLSGGVYNEQFF TGTGCCTGGAGCCCTCTCTCCGGGGGGGTTTACAATGAGCAGTTCTTC
TRBD2 TRBJ2-1 NA TRBV6-1 CASSGLTSGVDNEQFF TGTGCCAGCAGTGGCCTGACTAGCGGAGTAGACAATGAGCAGTTCTTC
NA TRBJ2-5 NA TRBV4-2 CASSQDRGETQYF TGTGCCAGCAGCCAAGACAGAGGGGAGACCCAGTACTTC
TRBD2 TRBJ2-7 NA TRBV4-1 CASSTSVATAQYF TGCGCCAGCAGCACTAGCGTAGCTACGGCGCAGTACTTC
NA TRBJ2-6 NA TRBV6-4 CASSYSGVLSGANVLTF TGTGCCAGCAGTTACTCGGGAGTCCTGTCTGGGGCCAACGTCCTGACTTTC
TRBD1 TRBJ2-3 NA TRBV7-8 CASRTYRGPADTQYF TGTGCCAGCAGGACCTACAGGGGGCCGGCAGATACGCAGTATTTT
NA TRBJ1-2 NA TRBV29-1 CSVLGVSQEGNYGYTF TGCAGCGTTTTGGGGGTCAGTCAAGAGGGGAACTATGGCTACACCTTC
NA TRBJ1-3 NA TRBV29-1 CSVEEQALGNTIYF TGCAGCGTTGAGGAACAGGCCCTTGGAAACACCATATATTTT
TRBD1 TRBJ2-3 once TRBV13 CASSLRQGGTDTQYF TGTGCCAGCAGCTTACGACAGGGAGGCACAGATACGCAGTATTTT
NA TRBJ2-1 NA TRBV27 CASSLQSGTEVWDEQFF TGTGCCAGCAGTTTACAATCCGGGACCGAAGTATGGGATGAGCAGTTCTTC
NA TRBJ2-7 once TRBV19 CASSPGTSSYEQYF TGTGCCAGTAGTCCCGGGACATCCTCCTACGAGCAGTACTTC
TRBD1 TRBJ2-7 NA TRBV11-2 CASSRTQGAAVYEQYF TGTGCCAGCAGCCGGACACAGGGGGCGGCTGTTTACGAGCAGTACTTC
NA TRBJ2-3 NA TRBV7-9 CASSLGARLGTDTQYF TGTGCCAGCAGCTTAGGGGCACGTCTAGGCACAGATACGCAGTATTTT
NA TRBJ2-3 NA TRBV7-3 CASSGQGPKDTQYF TGTGCCAGCAGCGGGCAAGGCCCAAAAGATACGCAGTATTTT
TRBD1 TRBJ2-7 NA TRBV11-2 CASSLGTGVNEQYF TGTGCCAGCAGCTTAGGGACAGGGGTCAACGAGCAGTACTTC
NA TRBJ2-7 NA TRBV2 CASSEGRSLSYEQYF TGTGCCAGCAGTGAGGGGAGATCCCTCTCCTACGAGCAGTACTTC
NA TRBJ1-1 NA TRBV27 CASKAWGAQLEAFF TGTGCCAGCAAAGCCTGGGGGGCACAACTTGAAGCTTTCTTT
NA TRBJ2-3 NA TRBV7-2 CASSYLAGTDTQYF TGTGCCAGCAGCTACTTAGCCGGCACAGATACGCAGTATTTT
TRBD1 TRBJ2-7 NA TRBV6-5 CASSYSQGATYEQYF TGTGCCAGCAGTTACTCACAGGGGGCGACTTACGAGCAGTACTTC
NA TRBJ2-3 NA TRBV4-1 CASSHDPAGSPSSDTQYF TGCGCCAGCAGCCATGACCCCGCCGGCTCCCCTTCTTCAGATACGCAGTATTTT
TRBD1 TRBJ2-1 NA TRBV4-3 CASSQFPGQYNEQFF TGCGCCAGCAGCCAGTTCCCGGGACAGTACAATGAGCAGTTCTTC
NA TRBJ2-7 NA TRBV4-1 CASSQVPTGYYEQYF TGCGCCAGCAGCCAAGTCCCAACAGGGTACTACGAGCAGTACTTC
TRBD1 TRBJ2-1 NA TRBV7-9 CASSPAQGATDNEQFF TGTGCCAGCAGCCCCGCACAGGGGGCTACCGACAATGAGCAGTTCTTC
TRBD1 TRBJ2-7 NA TRBV2 CASRGQGSRGPPAYEQYF TGTGCCAGCAGAGGACAGGGGTCCCGAGGTCCTCCGGCCTACGAGCAGTACTTC
NA TRBJ2-7 NA TRBV11-2 CASSLDPADLVPYEQYF TGTGCCAGCAGCTTAGATCCCGCAGACTTAGTACCCTACGAGCAGTACTTC